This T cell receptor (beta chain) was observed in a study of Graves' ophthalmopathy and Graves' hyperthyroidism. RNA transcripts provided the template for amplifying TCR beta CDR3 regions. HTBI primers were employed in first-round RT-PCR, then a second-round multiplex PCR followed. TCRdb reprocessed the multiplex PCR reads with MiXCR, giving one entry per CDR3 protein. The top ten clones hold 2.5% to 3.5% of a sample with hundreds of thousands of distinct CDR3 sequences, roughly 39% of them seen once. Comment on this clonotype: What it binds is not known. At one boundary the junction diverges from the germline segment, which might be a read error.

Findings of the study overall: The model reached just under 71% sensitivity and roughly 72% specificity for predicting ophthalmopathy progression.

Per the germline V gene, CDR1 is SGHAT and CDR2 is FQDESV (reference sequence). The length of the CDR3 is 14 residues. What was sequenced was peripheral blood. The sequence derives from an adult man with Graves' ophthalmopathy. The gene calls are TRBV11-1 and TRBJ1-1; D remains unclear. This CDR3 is CASSYSNGNTEASF. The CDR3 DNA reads TGTGCCAGCAGTTACTCGAACGGGAACACTGAAGCTTCCTTT.